Listed below are T cell receptor beta chains from one sample, sequenced in a study of CD8+CD57+ T cells in acquired aplastic anemia. TCRdb reprocessed the reads via MiXCR and lists one record per CDR3 protein. The repertoire holds roughly 190,000 distinct CDR3 sequences, with 48% as singletons. Sequenced material: sorted CD4+, CD8+, or CD8+CD57+ T cells (not recorded which) from PBMCs. These receptors all come from a human donor with aplastic anemia. Each CDR3 is given with its conserved first and last residue. The D gene is left open where the match is weak. Size is omitted from some rows. Given values are once, few, many or a class for expanded clones.

d_gene	v_gene	abundance	j_gene	CDR3aa	CDR3nt
-	TRBV7-8	-	TRBJ1-1	CASSYKAGRGSTEAFF	TGTGCCAGCAGCTATAAGGCGGGTAGGGGAAGCACTGAAGCTTTCTTT
-	TRBV19	-	TRBJ1-6	CASRPGELSPLHF	TGTGCCAGTAGACCGGGAGAGCTTTCACCCCTCCACTTT
-	TRBV10-3	once	TRBJ1-5	CAISDWGTYHQPQHF	TGTGCCATCAGTGATTGGGGGACGTACCATCAGCCCCAGCATTTT
-	TRBV10-1	few	TRBJ2-1	CASSESPLGYNEQFF	TGCGCCAGCAGTGAGTCGCCTTTGGGATACAATGAGCAGTTCTTC
TRBD1	TRBV15	-	TRBJ1-2	CATSRGDREWDGYTF	TGTGCCACCAGCAGAGGGGACAGGGAGTGGGATGGCTACACCTTC
-	TRBV15	few	TRBJ2-6	CATSRDKSGANVLTF	TGTGCCACCAGCAGAGATAAAAGTGGGGCCAACGTCCTGACTTTC
-	TRBV12-3/TRBV12-4	once	TRBJ1-1	CASGTRVKDTEAFF	TGTGCCAGCGGAACCAGGGTAAAGGACACTGAAGCTTTCTTT
TRBD2	TRBV6-5	many	TRBJ2-3	CASSYWREGTQYF	TGTGCCAGCAGTTACTGGCGGGAGGGTACGCAGTATTTT
-	TRBV7-2	-	TRBJ1-1	CASSLAQLEAFF	TGTGCCAGCAGCTTAGCCCAGTTAGAAGCTTTCTTT
TRBD2	TRBV10-3	-	TRBJ2-7	CAISETSGGFEQYF	TGTGCCATCAGTGAGACTAGCGGGGGGTTCGAGCAGTACTTC
TRBD1	TRBV6-1	many	TRBJ1-3	CASSFDRASGNTIYF	TGTGCCAGCAGTTTTGACAGGGCCTCTGGAAACACCATATATTTT
-	TRBV20-1	many	TRBJ1-2	CSASPRAGYGYTF	TGCAGTGCTAGCCCCAGGGCGGGCTATGGCTACACCTTC
-	TRBV12-3/TRBV12-4	many	TRBJ2-6	CASSRGSGANVLTF	TGTGCCAGCTCCAGGGGATCCGGGGCCAACGTCCTGACTTTC
-	TRBV20-1	-	TRBJ1-1	CSAKEYGKEYTEAFF	TGCAGTGCTAAGGAGTATGGAAAAGAGTACACTGAAGCTTTCTTT
-	TRBV19	many	TRBJ2-7	CASSIPGETREQYF	TGTGCCAGTAGTATACCAGGGGAAACACGCGAGCAGTACTTC
-	TRBV5-1	many	TRBJ1-3	CASSVPLSSGNTIYF	TGCGCCAGCAGCGTACCCCTGAGCTCTGGAAACACCATATATTTT
TRBD1	TRBV10-3	-	TRBJ1-1	CAITKSTGDTEAFF	TGTGCCATCACGAAATCAACAGGGGACACTGAAGCTTTCTTT
-	TRBV10-3	-	TRBJ1-2	CAITRERGYGYTF	TGTGCCATCACCAGGGAGAGGGGCTATGGCTACACCTTC
-	TRBV12-3/TRBV12-4	-	TRBJ1-6	CASNLSGGDAPLHF	TGTGCCAGCAACCTATCCGGAGGGGATGCGCCCCTCCACTTT
TRBD2	TRBV7-2	many	TRBJ2-7	CASSLGGLAGAYEQYF	TGTGCCAGCAGCTTAGGGGGACTAGCGGGAGCGTACGAGCAGTACTTC
TRBD1	TRBV24-1	-	TRBJ2-2	CATSESTGEDTGELFF	TGTGCCACCAGTGAGTCGACAGGGGAGGACACCGGGGAGCTGTTTTTT
-	TRBV20-1	many	TRBJ2-1	CSAFRTYNEQFF	TGCAGTGCCTTCCGCACTTATAATGAGCAGTTCTTC
-	TRBV24-1	many	TRBJ1-5	CATSDVGGNQPQHF	TGTGCCACCAGTGATGTAGGGGGAAACCAGCCCCAGCATTTT
TRBD2	TRBV11-1	-	TRBJ2-2	CASAEVGGLNTGELFF	TGTGCCAGCGCTGAAGTGGGGGGGTTGAACACCGGGGAGCTGTTTTTT
TRBD1	TRBV11-2	-	TRBJ2-7	CASRNTGAYEQYF	TGTGCCAGCAGAAATACAGGGGCCTACGAGCAGTACTTC
-	TRBV7-9	-	TRBJ1-2	CASTSNPQGYTF	TGTGCCAGCACCTCGAATCCCCAAGGCTACACCTTC
-	TRBV6-4	-	TRBJ1-2	CASNPGGTGYGYTF	TGTGCCAGCAATCCCGGGGGGACTGGCTATGGCTACACCTTC
-	TRBV9	-	TRBJ2-4	CVSSVGVKNIQYF	TGTGTCAGCAGCGTAGGTGTCAAAAACATTCAGTACTTC
-	TRBV5-1	-	TRBJ1-3	CASSWGTRFSGNTMYF	TGCGCCAGCAGCTGGGGGACACGATTCTCTGGAAACACCATGTATTTT